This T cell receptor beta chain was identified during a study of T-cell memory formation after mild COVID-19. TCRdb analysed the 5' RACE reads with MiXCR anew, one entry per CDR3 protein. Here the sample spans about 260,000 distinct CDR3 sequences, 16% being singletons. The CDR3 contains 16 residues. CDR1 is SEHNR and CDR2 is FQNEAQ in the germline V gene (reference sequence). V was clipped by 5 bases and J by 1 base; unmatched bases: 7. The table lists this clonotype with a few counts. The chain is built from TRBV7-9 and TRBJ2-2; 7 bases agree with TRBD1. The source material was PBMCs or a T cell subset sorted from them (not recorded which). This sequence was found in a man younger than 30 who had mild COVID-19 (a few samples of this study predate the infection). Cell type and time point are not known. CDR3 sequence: CASSQIRQGNTGELFF. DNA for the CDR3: TGTGCCAGCAGCCAGATACGACAGGGGAACACCGGGGAGCTGTTTTTT.